This T cell receptor (beta chain) was captured by sequencing in a study of Ad26.COV2.S vaccination and SARS-CoV-2 variants. At the level of the study: Ad26.COV2.S given intramuscularly, once or twice 56 days apart.

Only a few counts were recorded for this clone. Clones were sequenced by immunoSEQ multiplex PCR, and TCRdb holds only the in-frame ones, with some missing. The sample holds 380,000 or so clones; 83% are singletons and the top ten take about 7.4%. Treatment given: around 19 received Ad26.COV2.S at low or high dose, single or two shots; about 5 received placebo; per-sample allocation not given. Sampling occurred on day 63 after the first vaccine or placebo injection. This sequence originates from a person between 18 and 65 years old who received the Ad26.COV2.S COVID-19 vaccine or a placebo. The sample in question was peripheral blood, obtained in a trial of Ad26.COV2.S vaccine versus placebo.

This CDR3 reads CASSQGLRQGNGYTF. CDR3 in DNA: TGTGCCAGCAGCCAAGGCTTGCGGCAGGGGAATGGCTACACCTTC. This chain uses TRBV3-1 (or the pseudogene TRBV3-2) with TRBJ1-2; D may be TRBD1 (6 bases). CDR3 size: 15 residues. In germline, CDR1 is LGHDT, CDR2 YNNKEL (reference sequence). V lost 1 base and J 6 bases, leaving 15 bases between the germline ends.